This T cell receptor (beta chain) was recovered during a study of blood T cells in healthy people across ages. From germline, CDR1 is MNHEY and CDR2 SMNVEV (reference sequence). The CDR3 totals 16 residues. Alongside a J-beta primer mix, a sample-barcoded 5' primer served in a second PCR lasting about 7 to 12 cycles. TCRdb reprocessed the 5' RACE reads with MiXCR, giving one entry per CDR3 protein. In the table there are some 1,500,000 distinct CDR3 sequences, approximately 39% of which are singletons. About 10 milliliters of peripheral blood were drawn from each donor into EDTA-treated tubes. The origin of this receptor is a woman aged 18-35 years in good health. Sequencing input: blood. V and J are TRBV27 and TRBJ2-5, with 7 bases identical to TRBD1. The J call is in doubt because the DNA end fits TRBJ2-7 better. CDR3 DNA: TGTGCCAGCAGTTTAGCCGCCGGGACAGATTTCTACGAGCAGTACTTC. Residues: CASSLAAGTDFYEQYF.